The 3 T cell receptor beta chains below were found in one sample sequenced in a study of beta chain features in type 1 diabetes. All of the isolated RNA was reverse transcribed, so expressed TCRB transcripts were sequenced. Assay: immunoSEQ multiplex PCR; the TCRdb copy retains only in-frame clones and omits some. The table includes 250,000 to 350,000 clones, 12% to 15% detected once. The sample was central memory CD4+ T cells from blood. The receptors stem from a man between 25 and 39 years old in good health.

V usage is TRBV4-3 and J usage is TRBJ2-7, with D hard to call. This CDR3 has 14 residues. V shed 8 bases and J shed 2 bases, with 16 bases lying between them. The germline gives CDR1 LGHNA, CDR2 YSLEER. The CDR3 DNA reads TGCGCCAGCTATCTCCCCATTACTCCCTACGAGCAGTACGTC. It is translated as CASYLPITPYEQYV.

This clone was detected a few times. The chain joins TRBV5-4 to TRBJ2-1; D possibly matches TRBD1 or TRBD2 (5 bases each). The germline V gene has CDR1 SGHNT and CDR2 YYREEE (reference sequence). V gave up 4 bases and J gave up 7 bases, with 12 bases separating them. The CDR3 runs to 13 residues. CDR3 DNA sequence: TGTGCCAGCAGCCGCCGCTGGGGGAATGAGCAGTTCTTC. This sequence encodes CASSRRWGNEQFF.

This clone was observed a handful of times. The chain employs TRBV5-4 and TRBJ2-1; 8 positions agree with TRBD2. The V and J ends lost 4 bases and 6 bases, in that order; junction bases with no gene match: 6. Germline assignment: CDR1 SGHNT and CDR2 YYREEE (reference sequence). The CDR3 covers 14 residues. This chain's CDR3 is CASSPGLVANEQFF. The CDR3 DNA follows: TGTGCCAGCAGCCCGGGACTAGTTGCCAATGAGCAGTTCTTC.